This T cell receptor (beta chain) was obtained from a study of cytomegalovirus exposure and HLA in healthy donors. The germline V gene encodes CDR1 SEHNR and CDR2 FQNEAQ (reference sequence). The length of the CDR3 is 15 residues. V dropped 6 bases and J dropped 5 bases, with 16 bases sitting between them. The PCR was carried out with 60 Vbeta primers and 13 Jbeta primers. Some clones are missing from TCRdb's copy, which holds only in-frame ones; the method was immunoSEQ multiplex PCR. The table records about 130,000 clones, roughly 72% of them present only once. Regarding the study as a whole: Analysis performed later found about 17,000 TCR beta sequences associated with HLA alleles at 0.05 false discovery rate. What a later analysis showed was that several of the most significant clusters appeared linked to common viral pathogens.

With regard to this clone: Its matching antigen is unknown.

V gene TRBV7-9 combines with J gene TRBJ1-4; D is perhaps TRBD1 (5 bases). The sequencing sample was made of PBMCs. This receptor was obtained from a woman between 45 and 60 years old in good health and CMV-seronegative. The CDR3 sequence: CASRYSRVKNEKLFF. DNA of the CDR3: TGTGCCAGCAGGTACAGCAGGGTTAAGAATGAAAAACTGTTTTTT.